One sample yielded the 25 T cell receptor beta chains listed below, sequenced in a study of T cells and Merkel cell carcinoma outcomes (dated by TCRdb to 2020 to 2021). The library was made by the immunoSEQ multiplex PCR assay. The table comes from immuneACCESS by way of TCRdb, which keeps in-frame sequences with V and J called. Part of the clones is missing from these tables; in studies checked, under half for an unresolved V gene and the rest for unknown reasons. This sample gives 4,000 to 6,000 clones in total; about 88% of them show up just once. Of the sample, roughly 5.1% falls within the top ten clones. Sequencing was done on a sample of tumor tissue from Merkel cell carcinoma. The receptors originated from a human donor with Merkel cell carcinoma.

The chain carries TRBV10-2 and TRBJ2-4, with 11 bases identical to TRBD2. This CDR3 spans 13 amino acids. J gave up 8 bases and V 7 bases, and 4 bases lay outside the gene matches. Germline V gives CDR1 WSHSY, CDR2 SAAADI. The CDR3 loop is CASTLAGADIQYF. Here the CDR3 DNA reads TGCGCCAGCACACTAGCGGGAGCGGACATTCAGTACTTC.

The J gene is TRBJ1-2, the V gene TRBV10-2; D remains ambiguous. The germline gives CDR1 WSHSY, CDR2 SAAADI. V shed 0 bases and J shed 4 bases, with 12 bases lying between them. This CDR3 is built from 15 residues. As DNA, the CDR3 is TGCGCCAGCAGTGAGTCGCTGAGGGTCCCCTATGGCTACACCTTC. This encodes CASSESLRVPYGYTF.

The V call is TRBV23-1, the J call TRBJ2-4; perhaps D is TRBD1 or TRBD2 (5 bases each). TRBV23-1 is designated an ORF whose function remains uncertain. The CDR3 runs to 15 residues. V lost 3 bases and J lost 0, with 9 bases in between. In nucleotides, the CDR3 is TGCGCCAGCAGTCAGGATGGGGGAGCCAAAAACATTCAGTACTTC. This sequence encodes CASSQDGGAKNIQYF.

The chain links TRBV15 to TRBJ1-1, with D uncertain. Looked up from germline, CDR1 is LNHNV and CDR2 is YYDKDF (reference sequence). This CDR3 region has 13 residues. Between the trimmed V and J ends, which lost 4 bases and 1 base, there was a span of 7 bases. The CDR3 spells CATSKRENTEAFF. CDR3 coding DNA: TGTGCCACCAGCAAGAGGGAGAACACTGAAGCTTTCTTT.

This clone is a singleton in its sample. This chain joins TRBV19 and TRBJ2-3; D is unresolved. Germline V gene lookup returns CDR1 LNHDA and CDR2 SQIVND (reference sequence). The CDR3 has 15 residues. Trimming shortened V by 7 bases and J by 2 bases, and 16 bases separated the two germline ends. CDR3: CASTIGGSHTDTQYF. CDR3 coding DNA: TGTGCCAGTACCATCGGCGGCAGCCACACAGATACGCAGTATTTT.

CDR3 DNA sequence: TGTGCCAGCTCAGCGACCGGGACGGGGAACAATGAGCAGTTCTTC. Translated: CASSATGTGNNEQFF. The rearrangement uses TRBV18 and TRBJ2-1; the D call may be TRBD1 or TRBD2 (5 bases each). The V and J ends lost 5 bases and 5 bases respectively, with 16 bases between them. There are 15 residues in the CDR3. In germline, CDR1 is KGHSH, CDR2 LQKENI.

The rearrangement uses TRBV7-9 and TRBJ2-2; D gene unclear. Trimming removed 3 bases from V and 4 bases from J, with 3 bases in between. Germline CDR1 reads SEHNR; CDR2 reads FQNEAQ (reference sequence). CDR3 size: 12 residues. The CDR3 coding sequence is TGTGCCAGCAGCTTGGTCACCGGGGAGCTGTTTTTT. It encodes CASSLVTGELFF.

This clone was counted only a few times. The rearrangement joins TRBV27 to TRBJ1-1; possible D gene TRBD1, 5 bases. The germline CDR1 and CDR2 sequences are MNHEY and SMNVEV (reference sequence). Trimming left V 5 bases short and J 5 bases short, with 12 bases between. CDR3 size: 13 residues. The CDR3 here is CASSPRAGTEAFF. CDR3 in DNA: TGTGCCAGCAGTCCCAGGGCGGGGACTGAAGCTTTCTTT.

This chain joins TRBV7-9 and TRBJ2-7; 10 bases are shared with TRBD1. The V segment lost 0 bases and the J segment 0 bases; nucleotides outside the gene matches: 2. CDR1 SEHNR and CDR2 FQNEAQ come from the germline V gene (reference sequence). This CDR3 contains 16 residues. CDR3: CASSLAWTGGSYEQYF. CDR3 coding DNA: TGTGCCAGCAGCTTAGCGTGGACAGGGGGCTCCTACGAGCAGTACTTC.

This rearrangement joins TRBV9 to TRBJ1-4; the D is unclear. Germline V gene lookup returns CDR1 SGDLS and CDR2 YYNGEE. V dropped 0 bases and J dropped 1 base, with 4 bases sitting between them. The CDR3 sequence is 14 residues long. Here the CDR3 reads CASSVGGTNEKLFF. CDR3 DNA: TGTGCCAGCAGCGTAGGCGGAACTAATGAAAAACTGTTTTTT.

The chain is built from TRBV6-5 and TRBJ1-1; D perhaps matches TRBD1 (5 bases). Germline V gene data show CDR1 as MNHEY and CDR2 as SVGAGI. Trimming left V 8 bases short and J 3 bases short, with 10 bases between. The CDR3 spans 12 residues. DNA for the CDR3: TGTGCCAGCTCAGACAGACACACTGAAGCTTTCTTT. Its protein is CASSDRHTEAFF.

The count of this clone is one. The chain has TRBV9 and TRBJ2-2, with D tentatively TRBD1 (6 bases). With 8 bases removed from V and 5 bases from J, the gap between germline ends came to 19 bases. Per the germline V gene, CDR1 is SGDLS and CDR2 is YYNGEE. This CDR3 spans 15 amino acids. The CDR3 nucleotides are TGTGCCAGTTTTAAGGGGGTAACACCGACCGGGGAGCTGTTTTTT. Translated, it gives CASFKGVTPTGELFF.

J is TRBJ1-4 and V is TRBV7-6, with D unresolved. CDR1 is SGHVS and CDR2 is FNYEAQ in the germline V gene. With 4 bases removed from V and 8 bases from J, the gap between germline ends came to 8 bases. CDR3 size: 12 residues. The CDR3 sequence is CASSSAREKLFF. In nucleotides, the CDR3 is TGTGCCAGCAGCTCGGCTCGAGAAAAACTGTTTTTT.

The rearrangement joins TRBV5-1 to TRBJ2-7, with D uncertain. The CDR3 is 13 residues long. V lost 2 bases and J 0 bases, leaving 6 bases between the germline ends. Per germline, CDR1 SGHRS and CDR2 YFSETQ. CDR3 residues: CASSLVVSYEQYF. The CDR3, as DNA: TGCGCCAGCAGCTTAGTAGTCTCCTACGAGCAGTACTTC.

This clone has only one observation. CDR3 in amino acids: CASSSGDINYGYTF. CDR3 DNA sequence: TGCGCCAGCAGTTCGGGGGACATTAACTATGGCTACACCTTC. This rearrangement joins TRBV5-1 to TRBJ1-2; a possible D gene is TRBD1 (6 bases). V shed 5 bases and J shed 1 base, with 12 bases lying between them. CDR1 is SGHRS, CDR2 YFSETQ, per germline. This CDR3 has 14 residues.

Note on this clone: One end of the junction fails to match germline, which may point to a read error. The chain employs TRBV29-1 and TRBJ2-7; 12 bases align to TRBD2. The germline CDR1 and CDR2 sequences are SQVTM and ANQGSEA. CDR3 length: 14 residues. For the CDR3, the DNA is TGCAGCGTTCGCGGACTAGCGGGAACGGGCGAGCAGTACTTT. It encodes CSVRGLAGTGEQYF.

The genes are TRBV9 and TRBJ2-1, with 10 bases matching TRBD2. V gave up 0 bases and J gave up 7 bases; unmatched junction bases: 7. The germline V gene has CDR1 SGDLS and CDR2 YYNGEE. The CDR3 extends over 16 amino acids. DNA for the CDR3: TGTGCCAGCAGCGTAGCGGCTAGCGGGAGTTGGAATGAGCAGTTCTTC. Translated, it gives CASSVAASGSWNEQFF.

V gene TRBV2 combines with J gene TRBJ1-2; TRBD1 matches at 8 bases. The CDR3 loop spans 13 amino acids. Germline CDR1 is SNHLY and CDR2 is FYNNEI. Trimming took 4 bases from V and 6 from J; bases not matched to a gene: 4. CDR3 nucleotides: TGTGCCAGCAGTGCGGACAGGGAGGATGGCTACACCTTC. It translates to CASSADREDGYTF.

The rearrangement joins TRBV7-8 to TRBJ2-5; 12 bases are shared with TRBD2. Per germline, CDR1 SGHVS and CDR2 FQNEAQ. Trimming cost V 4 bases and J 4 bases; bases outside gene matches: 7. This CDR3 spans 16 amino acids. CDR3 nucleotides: TGTGCCAGCAGCTCCGTGACTAGCGGGAGAGCAGAGACCCAGTACTTC. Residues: CASSSVTSGRAETQYF.

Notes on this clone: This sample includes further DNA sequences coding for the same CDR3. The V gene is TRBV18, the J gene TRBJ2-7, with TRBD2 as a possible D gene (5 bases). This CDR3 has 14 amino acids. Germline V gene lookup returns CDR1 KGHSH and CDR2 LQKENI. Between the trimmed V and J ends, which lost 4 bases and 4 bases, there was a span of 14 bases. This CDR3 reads CASSRPSSIYEQYF. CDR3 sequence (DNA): TGTGCCAGCTCACGTCCTAGCTCCATATACGAGCAGTACTTC.

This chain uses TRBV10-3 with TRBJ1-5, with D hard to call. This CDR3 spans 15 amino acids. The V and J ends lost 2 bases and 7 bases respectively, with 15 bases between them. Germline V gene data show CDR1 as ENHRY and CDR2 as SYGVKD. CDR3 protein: CAISEAQVEGQPQHF. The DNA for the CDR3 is TGTGCCATCAGTGAGGCGCAGGTAGAAGGGCAGCCCCAGCATTTT.

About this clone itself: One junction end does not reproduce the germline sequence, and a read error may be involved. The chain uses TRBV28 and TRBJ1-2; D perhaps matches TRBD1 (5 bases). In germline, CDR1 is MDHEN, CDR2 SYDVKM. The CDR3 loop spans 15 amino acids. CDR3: CVSSLFGTSNYGYTF. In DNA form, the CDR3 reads TGTGTCAGCAGTTTATTTGGGACTTCTAACTATGGCTACACCTTC.

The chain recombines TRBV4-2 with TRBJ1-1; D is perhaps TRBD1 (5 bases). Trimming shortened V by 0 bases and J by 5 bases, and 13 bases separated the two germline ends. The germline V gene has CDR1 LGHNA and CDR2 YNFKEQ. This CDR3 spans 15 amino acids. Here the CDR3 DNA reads TGTGCCAGCAGCCAAGATAGGGGTGGGGGGACTGAAGCTTTCTTT. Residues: CASSQDRGGGTEAFF.

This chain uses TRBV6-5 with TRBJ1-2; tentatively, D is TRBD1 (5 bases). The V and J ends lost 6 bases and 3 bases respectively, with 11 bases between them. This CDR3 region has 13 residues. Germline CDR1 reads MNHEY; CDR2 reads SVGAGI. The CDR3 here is CASSHGTDYGYTF. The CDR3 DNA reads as TGTGCCAGCAGCCATGGGACGGACTATGGCTACACCTTC.

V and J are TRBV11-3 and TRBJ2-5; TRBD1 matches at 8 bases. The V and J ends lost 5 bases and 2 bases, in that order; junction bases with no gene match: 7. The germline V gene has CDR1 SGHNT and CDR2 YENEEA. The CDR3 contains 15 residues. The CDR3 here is CASSATGGFQETQYF. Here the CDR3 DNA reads TGTGCCAGCAGCGCTACAGGGGGGTTTCAAGAGACCCAGTACTTC.